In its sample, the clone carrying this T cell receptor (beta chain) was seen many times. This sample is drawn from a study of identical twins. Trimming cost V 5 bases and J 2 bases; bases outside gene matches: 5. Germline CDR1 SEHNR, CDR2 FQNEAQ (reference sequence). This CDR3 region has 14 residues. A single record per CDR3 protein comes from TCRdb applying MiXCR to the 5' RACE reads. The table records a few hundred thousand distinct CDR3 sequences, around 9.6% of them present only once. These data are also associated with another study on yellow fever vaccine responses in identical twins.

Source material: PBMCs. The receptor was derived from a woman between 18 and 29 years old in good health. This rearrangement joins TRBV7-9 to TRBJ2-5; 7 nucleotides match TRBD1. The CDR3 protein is CASSPGTVQETQYF. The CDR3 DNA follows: TGTGCCAGCAGCCCCGGGACAGTACAAGAGACCCAGTACTTC.